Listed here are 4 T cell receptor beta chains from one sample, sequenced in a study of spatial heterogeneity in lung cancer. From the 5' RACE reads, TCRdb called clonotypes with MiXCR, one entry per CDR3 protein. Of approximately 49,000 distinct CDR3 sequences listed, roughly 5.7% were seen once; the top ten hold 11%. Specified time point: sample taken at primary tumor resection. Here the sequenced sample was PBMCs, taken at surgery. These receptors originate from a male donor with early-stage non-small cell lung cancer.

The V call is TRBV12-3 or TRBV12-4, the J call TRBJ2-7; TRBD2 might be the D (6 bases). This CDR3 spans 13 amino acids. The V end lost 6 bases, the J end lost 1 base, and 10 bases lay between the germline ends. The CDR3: CASRRDGSYEQYF. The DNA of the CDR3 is TGTGCCAGCAGGCGGGACGGATCCTACGAGCAGTACTTC.

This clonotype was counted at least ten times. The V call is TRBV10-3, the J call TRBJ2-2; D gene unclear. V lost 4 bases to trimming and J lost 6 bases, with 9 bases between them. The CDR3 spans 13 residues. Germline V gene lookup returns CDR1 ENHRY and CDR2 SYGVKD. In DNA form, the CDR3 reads TGTGCCATCAGTGGTCTAGATTCCGGGGAGCTGTTTTTT. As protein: CAISGLDSGELFF.

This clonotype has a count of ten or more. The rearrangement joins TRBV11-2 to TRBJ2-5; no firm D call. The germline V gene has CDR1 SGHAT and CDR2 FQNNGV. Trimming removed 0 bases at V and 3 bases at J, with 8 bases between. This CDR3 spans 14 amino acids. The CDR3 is CASSLDLLKETQYF. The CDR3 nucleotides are TGTGCCAGCAGCTTAGATCTACTTAAAGAGACCCAGTACTTC.

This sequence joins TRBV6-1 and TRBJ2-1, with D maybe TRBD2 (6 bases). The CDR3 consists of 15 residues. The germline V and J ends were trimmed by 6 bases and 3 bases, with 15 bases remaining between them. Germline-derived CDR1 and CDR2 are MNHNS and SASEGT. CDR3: CASSPWGLHYNEQFF. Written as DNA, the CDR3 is TGTGCCAGCAGCCCATGGGGACTTCACTACAATGAGCAGTTCTTC.